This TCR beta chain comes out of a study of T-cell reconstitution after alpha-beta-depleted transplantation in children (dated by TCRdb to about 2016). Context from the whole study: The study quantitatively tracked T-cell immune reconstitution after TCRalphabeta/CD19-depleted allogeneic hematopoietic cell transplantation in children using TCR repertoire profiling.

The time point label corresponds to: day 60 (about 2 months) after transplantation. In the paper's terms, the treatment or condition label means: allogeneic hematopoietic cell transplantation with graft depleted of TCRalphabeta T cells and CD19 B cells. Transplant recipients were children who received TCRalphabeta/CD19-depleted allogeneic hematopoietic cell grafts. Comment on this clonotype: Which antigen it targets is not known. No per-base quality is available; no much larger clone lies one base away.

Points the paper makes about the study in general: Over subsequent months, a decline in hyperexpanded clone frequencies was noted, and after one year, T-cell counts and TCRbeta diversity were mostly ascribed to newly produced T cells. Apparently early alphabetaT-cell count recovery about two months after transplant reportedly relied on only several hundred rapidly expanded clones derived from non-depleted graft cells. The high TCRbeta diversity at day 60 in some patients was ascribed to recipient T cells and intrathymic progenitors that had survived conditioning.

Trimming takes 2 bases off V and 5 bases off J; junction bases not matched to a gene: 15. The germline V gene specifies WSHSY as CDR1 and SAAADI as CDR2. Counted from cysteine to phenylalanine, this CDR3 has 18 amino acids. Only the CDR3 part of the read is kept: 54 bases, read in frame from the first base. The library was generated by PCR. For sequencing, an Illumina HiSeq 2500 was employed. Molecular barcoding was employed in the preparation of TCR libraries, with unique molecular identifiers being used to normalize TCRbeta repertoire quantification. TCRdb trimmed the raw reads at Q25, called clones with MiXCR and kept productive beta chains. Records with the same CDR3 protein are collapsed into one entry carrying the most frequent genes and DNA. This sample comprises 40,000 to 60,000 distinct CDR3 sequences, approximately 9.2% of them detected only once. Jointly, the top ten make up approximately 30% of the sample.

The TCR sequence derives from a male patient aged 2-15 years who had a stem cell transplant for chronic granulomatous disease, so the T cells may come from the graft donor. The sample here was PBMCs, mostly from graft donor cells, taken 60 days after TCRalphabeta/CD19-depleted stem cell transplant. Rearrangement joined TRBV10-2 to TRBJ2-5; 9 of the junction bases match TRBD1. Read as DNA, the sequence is TGCGCCAGCAGTGAGCCCCGACAGGGGGTTCCCCACGGGGAGACCCAGTACTTC. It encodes CASSEPRQGVPHGETQYF.